Given below is one T cell receptor (beta chain) in context. The source of the sample is a study of blood T cell repertoires in COVID-19. Study-level background: Both acute and convalescent COVID-19 samples were obtained from the United States, Italy and Spain.

This table comes from immunoSEQ multiplex PCR, and its TCRdb copy is limited to in-frame clones, with some not included. The data contain approximately 200,000 clones, less than 90% of them seen just once; the ten biggest clones take up 2.2%. Germline CDR1 reads ENHRY; CDR2 reads SYGVKD. The CDR3 totals 14 residues. Trimming pared 10 bases from V and 0 bases from J, leaving 12 bases between. Sequences were obtained from peripheral blood. The genes are TRBV10-3 and TRBJ2-2; D perhaps matches TRBD2 (5 bases). The sequence was obtained from a woman aged 45-65 years with acute or convalescent COVID-19. The CDR3 sequence: CATHEGSNTGELFF. CDR3 bases: TGTGCCACCCACGAGGGTTCGAACACCGGGGAGCTGTTTTTT.